A single sample is the source of the 14 T cell receptor beta chains below, sequenced in a study of radiation and T cells in renal cell carcinoma. Clones were read by immunoSEQ multiplex PCR, and TCRdb kept only the in-frame ones, dropping some. The sample has more than 95,000 clones; 80% to 85% are singletons. Time point here: baseline pretreatment blood. Treatment given: 15 Gy SBRT to primary tumor, nephrectomy 4 weeks later. Sample: blood, taken from a patient whose treatment included radiotherapy and nephrectomy. Source of these receptors: a woman aged 60-70 years with renal cell carcinoma.

This chain links TRBV11-2 with TRBJ2-3; 8 bases agree with TRBD2. V lost 0 bases, J lost 3 bases, and 8 bases stayed unmatched. The CDR3 extends over 17 amino acids. Germline V lookup: CDR1 SGHAT, CDR2 FQNNGV. In DNA form, the CDR3 reads TGTGCCAGCAGCTTAGATTGGGCGGGGGGTAGTACAGATACGCAGTATTTT. Translation gives CASSLDWAGGSTDTQYF. The full variable domain, its missing parts supplied by reference TRBV11-2 and TRBJ2-3, is EAGVAQSPRYKIIEKRQSVAFWCNPISGHATLYWYQQILGQGPKLLIQFQNNGVVDDSQLPKDRFSAERLKGVDSTLKIQPAKLEDSAVYLCASSLDWAGGSTDTQYFGPGTRLTVL.

The V call is TRBV28, the J call TRBJ1-4; maybe TRBD1 (6 bases). The CDR3 extends over 14 amino acids. V shed 4 bases and J shed 4 bases, with 10 bases lying between them. The germline CDR1 and CDR2 sequences are MDHEN and SYDVKM. The CDR3 reads CASSWAGDNEKLFF. CDR3 coding DNA: TGTGCCAGCAGTTGGGCAGGGGATAATGAAAAACTGTTTTTT.

This chain uses TRBV4-1 with TRBJ2-7; D might be TRBD1 (6 bases). The CDR3 length is 14 residues. The V gene's germline CDR1 is MGHRA and CDR2 YSYEKL. Between the trimmed V and J ends, which lost 6 bases and 6 bases, there was a span of 18 bases. CDR3 DNA: TGCGCCAGCAGTGGGCAACAGGGCCCCTCCGAGCAGTACTTC. This gives the protein CASSGQQGPSEQYF.

In the case of this clone: Its ends do not fully match the called genes, so a read error is possible. The chain carries TRBV9 and TRBJ2-2; 9 nucleotides agree with TRBD1. CDR1 and CDR2 (germline): SGDLS, YYNGEE. The CDR3 loop spans 12 amino acids. CDR3 loop: CASSVDRGELFF. In DNA, the CDR3 is TGTGCCAGCAGCGTCGACAGGGGGGAACTGTTTTTT.

J is TRBJ1-1 and V is TRBV27; D is perhaps TRBD1 (5 bases). There are 15 residues in the CDR3. CDR1 and CDR2 (germline): MNHEY, SMNVEV (reference sequence). Trimming took off 3 bases at V and 5 bases at J, with 16 bases between the two ends. The CDR3 protein is CASSLTGRGGTEAFF. The DNA of the CDR3 is TGTGCCAGCAGTTTGACGGGTCGGGGGGGTACTGAAGCTTTCTTT.

The gene calls are TRBV6-1 and TRBJ1-4; 8 positions match TRBD1. The CDR3 is 13 amino acids. The trim removed 7 bases at V and 8 bases at J, leaving 6 bases unmatched. CDR1 is MNHNS and CDR2 is SASEGT in the germline V gene. CDR3 sequence reads: CASNRDRIEKLFF. DNA of the CDR3: TGTGCCAGCAACCGGGACAGGATCGAAAAACTGTTTTTT.

The sample holds many counts of this clone. The V and J genes are TRBV14 and TRBJ2-2; D remains unclear. Germline V lookup: CDR1 SGHDN, CDR2 FVKESK. The CDR3 is 13 amino acids. The germline V and J ends were trimmed by 1 base and 5 bases, with 5 bases remaining between them. The CDR3 DNA sequence: TGTGCCAGCAGCCAAGTTGAGACCGGGGAGCTGTTTTTT. Protein product: CASSQVETGELFF.

The chain couples TRBV4-3 to TRBJ1-2, with TRBD1 matching 9 bases. The germline CDR1 and CDR2 sequences are LGHNA and YSLEER. J lost 8 bases, V lost 2 bases, and 12 bases had no gene match. This CDR3 is built from 16 residues. The CDR3 loop is CASSQIGDRVSEGYTF. The CDR3 nucleotides are TGCGCCAGCAGCCAAATTGGGGACAGGGTATCGGAGGGCTACACCTTC.

V gene TRBV6-1 combines with J gene TRBJ2-7, with 13 nucleotides matching TRBD2. Germline trimming cut 0 bases from V and 0 bases from J; bases unmatched to any gene: 17. CDR1 MNHNS and CDR2 SASEGT come from the germline V gene. The CDR3 is 22 residues long. CDR3 region: CASSEARLAGGLLGASSYEQYF. Here the CDR3 DNA reads TGTGCCAGCAGTGAAGCTCGACTAGCGGGAGGACTCCTCGGCGCAAGCTCCTACGAGCAGTACTTC.

This chain uses TRBV11-2 with TRBJ2-3; 7 positions agree with TRBD2. The CDR3 contains 15 residues. Germline trimming cut 7 bases from V and 2 bases from J; bases unmatched to any gene: 9. Germline V gene sequence: CDR1 SGHAT, CDR2 FQNNGV. Here the CDR3 reads CASTTPAGNTDTQYF. CDR3 DNA: TGTGCCAGCACAACCCCAGCGGGAAACACAGATACGCAGTATTTT. The full variable domain, rest sourced from reference TRBV11-2 and TRBJ2-3, is EAGVAQSPRYKIIEKRQSVAFWCNPISGHATLYWYQQILGQGPKLLIQFQNNGVVDDSQLPKDRFSAERLKGVDSTLKIQPAKLEDSAVYLCASTTPAGNTDTQYFGPGTRLTVL.

This clone occurred a few times. This chain connects TRBV5-1 to TRBJ2-6; 9 nucleotides align to TRBD1. V trimming: 4 bases; J trimming: 0 bases; junction bases outside the gene matches: 14. Germline values: CDR1 SGHRS, CDR2 YFSETQ. This CDR3 is 20 amino acids long. The CDR3 loop is CASSPRTGVSSSSGANVLTF. In DNA, the CDR3 is TGCGCCAGCAGCCCCAGGACAGGGGTATCCTCGAGCTCTGGGGCCAACGTCCTGACTTTC.

The CDR3 DNA reads as TGCAGTGTCCTGGGTTCCGAGACCCAGTACTTC. Residues: CSVLGSETQYF. The V and J genes are TRBV20-1 and TRBJ2-5; D is undetermined. V was cut by 7 bases and J by 5 bases, with 11 bases left in between. Germline V CDR1 and CDR2: DFQATT, SNEGSKA (reference sequence). CDR3 length: 11 amino acids.

As for this clone: One end of the junction varies from germline; a read error may be responsible. This sequence joins TRBV7-7 and TRBJ2-7; 9 positions match TRBD2. This CDR3 is 15 amino acids long. CDR1 is SSHAT, CDR2 FNYEAQ, per germline (reference sequence). The CDR3 DNA is TGTGCTAGCAGCTTAGCGGGAGCAAGCTCCTACGAGCAGTACTTC. It yields the protein CASSLAGASSYEQYF.

The V call is TRBV7-6, the J call TRBJ2-1; D is perhaps TRBD1 or TRBD2 (5 bases each). The CDR3 contains 18 residues. Germline loops: CDR1 SGHVS, CDR2 FNYEAQ. With 5 bases removed from V and 6 bases from J, the gap between germline ends came to 26 bases. The CDR3 protein is CASSLSSAPGPYRNEQFF. The CDR3 DNA sequence: TGTGCCAGCAGCCTTAGTTCCGCTCCGGGACCCTATCGCAATGAGCAGTTCTTC.